This T cell receptor (beta chain) was profiled in a study of T cell repertoires in cytomegalovirus infection. Germline-derived CDR1 and CDR2 are MNHEY and SVGAGI. The CDR3 runs to 15 residues. The ends lost 0 bases at V and 5 bases at J; junction bases unmatched: 3. TCRdb used MiXCR to reprocess the reads, holding one entry per CDR3 protein. The sample records about 150,000 distinct CDR3 sequences, around a quarter being singletons. This clonotype was seen repeatedly, ten times or more. The J gene is TRBJ2-1, the V gene TRBV6-5; the match to TRBD2 covers 8 bases. The sequencing input was PBMCs. The sequence was obtained from a human donor in good health (CMV status not recorded). Some clones in this sample may be carry-over from other donors' samples. CDR3 sequence reads: CASSYSRAGDNEQFF. CDR3 in DNA: TGTGCCAGCAGTTACTCGAGAGCGGGGGACAATGAGCAGTTCTTC.